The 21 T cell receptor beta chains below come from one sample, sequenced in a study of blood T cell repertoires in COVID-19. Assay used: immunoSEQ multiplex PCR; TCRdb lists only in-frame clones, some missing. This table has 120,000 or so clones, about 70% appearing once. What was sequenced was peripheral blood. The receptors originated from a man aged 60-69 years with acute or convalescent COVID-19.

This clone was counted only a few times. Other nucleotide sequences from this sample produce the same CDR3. CDR3 in DNA: TGTGCCAGCAGACTAGCGGGGGGGCGGGAGCAGTACTTC. Protein product: CASRLAGGREQYF. This chain uses TRBV12-3 or TRBV12-4 with TRBJ2-7; 13 positions match TRBD2. The ends lost 6 bases at V and 7 bases at J; junction bases unmatched: 3. CDR3 length: 13 amino acids.

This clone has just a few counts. CDR3 in amino acids: CASSSASTYSGVGPDTQYF. The CDR3 coding sequence is TGTGCCAGCAGCTCCGCCAGCACCTATAGCGGGGTCGGGCCAGATACGCAGTATTTT. V gene TRBV11-2 combines with J gene TRBJ2-3; TRBD2 aligns across 8 bases. Per germline, CDR1 SGHAT and CDR2 FQNNGV. This CDR3 is 19 amino acids long. V shed 4 bases and J 4 bases; nucleotides not matched to a gene: 19. The full variable domain, completed using reference TRBV11-2 and TRBJ2-3, is EAGVAQSPRYKIIEKRQSVAFWCNPISGHATLYWYQQILGQGPKLLIQFQNNGVVDDSQLPKDRFSAERLKGVDSTLKIQPAKLEDSAVYLCASSSASTYSGVGPDTQYFGPGTRLTVL.

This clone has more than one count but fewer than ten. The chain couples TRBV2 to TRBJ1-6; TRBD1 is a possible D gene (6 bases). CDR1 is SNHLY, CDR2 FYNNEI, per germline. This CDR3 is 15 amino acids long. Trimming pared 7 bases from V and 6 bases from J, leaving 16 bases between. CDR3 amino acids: CASKSRGAFNSPLHF. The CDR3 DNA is TGTGCCAGCAAGTCCAGGGGAGCCTTTAATTCACCCCTCCACTTT.

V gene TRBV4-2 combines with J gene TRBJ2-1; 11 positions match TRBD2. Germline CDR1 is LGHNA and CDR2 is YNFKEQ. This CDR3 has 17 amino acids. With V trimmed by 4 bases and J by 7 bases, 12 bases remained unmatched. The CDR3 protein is CASSPRIAGGPDNEQFF. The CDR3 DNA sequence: TGTGCCAGCAGCCCCCGGATAGCGGGAGGGCCTGATAATGAGCAGTTCTTC.

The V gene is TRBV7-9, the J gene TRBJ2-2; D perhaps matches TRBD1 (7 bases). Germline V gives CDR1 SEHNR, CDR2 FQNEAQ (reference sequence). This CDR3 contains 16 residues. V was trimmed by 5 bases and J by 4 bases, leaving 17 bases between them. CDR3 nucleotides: TGTGCCAGCAGCCAATGGAGGGGGCGGATCACCGGGGAGCTGTTTTTT. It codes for CASSQWRGRITGELFF.

The CDR3 here is CASSYFTGQVNTEAFF. In DNA, the CDR3 is TGTGCCAGCAGCTACTTCACTGGGCAGGTGAACACTGAAGCTTTCTTT. V usage is TRBV7-2 and J usage is TRBJ1-1; D unclear. The V gene's germline CDR1 is SGHTA and CDR2 FQGNSA. The CDR3 spans 16 residues. Deletions cut 4 bases from V and 0 bases from J, with 15 bases between.

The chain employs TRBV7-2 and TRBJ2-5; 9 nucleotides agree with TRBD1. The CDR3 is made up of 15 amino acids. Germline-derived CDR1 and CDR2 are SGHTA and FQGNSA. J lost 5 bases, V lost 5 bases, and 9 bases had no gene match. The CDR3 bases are TGTGCCAGCAGCAAGGACAGGGGTTTGCGGGAGACCCAGTACTTC. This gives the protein CASSKDRGLRETQYF.

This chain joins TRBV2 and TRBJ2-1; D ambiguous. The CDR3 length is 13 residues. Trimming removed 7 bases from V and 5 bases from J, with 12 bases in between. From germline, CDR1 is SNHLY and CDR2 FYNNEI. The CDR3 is CASKYPVNNEQFF. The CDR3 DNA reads TGTGCCAGCAAGTATCCGGTGAACAATGAGCAGTTCTTC.

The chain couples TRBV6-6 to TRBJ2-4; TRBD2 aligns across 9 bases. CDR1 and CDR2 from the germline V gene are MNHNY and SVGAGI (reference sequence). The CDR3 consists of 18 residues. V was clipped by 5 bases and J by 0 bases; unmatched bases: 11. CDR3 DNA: TGTGCCAGCAGTCAGCTAGCGGGGTCCACCTTAGCCAAAAACATTCAGTACTTC. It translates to CASSQLAGSTLAKNIQYF.

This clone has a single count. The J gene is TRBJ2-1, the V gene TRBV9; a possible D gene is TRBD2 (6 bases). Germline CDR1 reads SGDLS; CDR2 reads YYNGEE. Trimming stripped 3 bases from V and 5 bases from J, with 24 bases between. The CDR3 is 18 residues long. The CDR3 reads CASSGITGGLRKDNEQFF. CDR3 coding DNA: TGTGCCAGCAGCGGGATTACGGGCGGACTACGCAAAGACAATGAGCAGTTCTTC.

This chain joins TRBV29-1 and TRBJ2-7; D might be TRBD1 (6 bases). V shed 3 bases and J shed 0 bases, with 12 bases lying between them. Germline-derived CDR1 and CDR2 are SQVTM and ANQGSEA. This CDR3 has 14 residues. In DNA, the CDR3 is TGCAGCGTTGAGGACAGCAACCTCTCCTACGAGCAGTACTTC. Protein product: CSVEDSNLSYEQYF.

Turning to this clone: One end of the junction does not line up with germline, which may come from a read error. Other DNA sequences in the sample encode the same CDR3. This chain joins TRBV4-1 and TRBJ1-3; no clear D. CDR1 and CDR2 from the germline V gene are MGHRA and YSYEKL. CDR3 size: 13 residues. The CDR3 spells CASSQATGNTIYF. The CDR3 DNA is TGCGCCAGCAGTCAAGCAACTGGAAACACCATATATTTT.

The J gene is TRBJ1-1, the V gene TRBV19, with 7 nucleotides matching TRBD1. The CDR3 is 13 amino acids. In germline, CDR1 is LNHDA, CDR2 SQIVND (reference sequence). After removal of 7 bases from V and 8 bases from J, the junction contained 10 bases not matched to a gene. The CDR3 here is CASMAQGLLEAFF. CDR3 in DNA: TGTGCCAGTATGGCACAGGGGCTTTTAGAAGCTTTCTTT.

The CDR3 DNA is TGTGCCATCAGTGAGTCGGGACTAGCGGGGGTAGCCAAAAACATTCAGTACTTC. Protein product: CAISESGLAGVAKNIQYF. J is TRBJ2-4 and V is TRBV10-3; the match to TRBD2 covers 14 bases. J gave up 0 bases and V 0 bases, and 1 base lay outside the gene matches. Germline V gene sequence: CDR1 ENHRY, CDR2 SYGVKD. The CDR3 extends over 18 amino acids.

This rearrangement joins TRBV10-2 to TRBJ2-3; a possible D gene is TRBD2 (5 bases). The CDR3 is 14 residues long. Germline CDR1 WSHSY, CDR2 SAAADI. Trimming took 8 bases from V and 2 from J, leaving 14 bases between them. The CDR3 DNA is TGCGCCAGCGGACCGGCGAGGGACACAGATACGCAGTATTTT. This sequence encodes CASGPARDTDTQYF.

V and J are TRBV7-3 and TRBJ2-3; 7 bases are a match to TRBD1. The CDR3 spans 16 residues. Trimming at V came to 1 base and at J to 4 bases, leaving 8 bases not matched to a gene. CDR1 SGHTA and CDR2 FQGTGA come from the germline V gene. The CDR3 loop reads CASSLMAQGGPDTQYF. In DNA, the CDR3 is TGTGCCAGCAGCTTAATGGCCCAAGGGGGCCCAGATACGCAGTATTTT.

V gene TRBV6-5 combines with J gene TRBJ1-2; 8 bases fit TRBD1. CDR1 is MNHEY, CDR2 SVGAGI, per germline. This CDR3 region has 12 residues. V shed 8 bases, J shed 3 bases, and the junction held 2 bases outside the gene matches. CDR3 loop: CASQGADYGYTF. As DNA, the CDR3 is TGTGCCAGCCAGGGGGCAGACTATGGCTACACCTTC.

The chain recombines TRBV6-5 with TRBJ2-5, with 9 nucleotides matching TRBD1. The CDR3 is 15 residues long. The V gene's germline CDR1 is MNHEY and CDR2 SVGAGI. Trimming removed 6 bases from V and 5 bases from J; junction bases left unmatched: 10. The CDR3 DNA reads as TGTGCCAGCAGCCTGCCCGGACAGGGGAGGGAGACCCAGTACTTC. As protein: CASSLPGQGRETQYF.

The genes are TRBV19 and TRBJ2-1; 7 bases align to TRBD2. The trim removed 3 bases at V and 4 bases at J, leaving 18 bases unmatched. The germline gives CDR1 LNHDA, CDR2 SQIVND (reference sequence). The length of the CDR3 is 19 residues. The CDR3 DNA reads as TGTGCCAGTAGTATTAAAAACCCCTCTTTGGGGGGGAGATACAATGAGCAGTTCTTC. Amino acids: CASSIKNPSLGGRYNEQFF.

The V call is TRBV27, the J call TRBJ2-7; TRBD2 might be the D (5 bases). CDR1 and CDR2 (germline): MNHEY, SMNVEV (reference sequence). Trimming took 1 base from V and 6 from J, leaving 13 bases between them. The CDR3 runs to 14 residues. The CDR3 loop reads CASSLYERPGEQYF. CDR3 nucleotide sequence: TGTGCCAGCAGTTTATACGAGCGGCCCGGCGAGCAGTACTTC.

The CDR3 here is CASSGGTSGHSSYNEQFF. CDR3 DNA: TGTGCCAGCAGCGGTGGGACTAGCGGGCATAGCTCCTACAATGAGCAGTTCTTC. This sequence joins TRBV9 and TRBJ2-1, with 12 nucleotides matching TRBD2. The junction had 7 bases not matched to a gene; V was cut back by 3 bases and J by 0 bases. Germline values: CDR1 SGDLS, CDR2 YYNGEE. There are 18 residues in the CDR3. Supplemented by reference TRBV9 and TRBJ2-1, the full variable domain reads DSGVTQTPKHLITATGQRVTLRCSPRSGDLSVYWYQQSLDQGLQFLIQYYNGEERAKGNILERFSAQQFPDLHSELNLSSLELGDSALYFCASSGGTSGHSSYNEQFFGPGTRLTVL.